The source of this TCR beta chain is a study of human T cells and chemical hapten exposure. At the level of the study: Patch tests put 0.01% DPC on the upper back, read at 6 days. Whole-study results and caveats: Relative to controls, expanded TCRs formed significantly more large CDR3 similarity clusters.

TCRdb re-derived calls from the RACE reads in MiXCR, one entry per CDR3 protein. The data show about 80,000 distinct CDR3 sequences, with around 15% seen just once and about 4.6% held by the top ten. Notes on this clonotype: No antigen is known for it.

The sample's time point: pre-sensitization, week 0. Sample treatment: therapeutic diphenylcyclopropenone sensitization with weekly scalp DPC. Blood was collected ahead of every patch test applied. Donors, patients with alopecia ranging from 18 to 70 years old and judged suitable for DPC, provided samples. The input for sequencing was whole blood, taken in connection with sensitization to the hapten diphenylcyclopropenone (DPC). The source is a woman between 45 and 65 years old with alopecia areata. Some clones in this sample may be carry-over from other donors' samples.

The CDR3 coding sequence is TGTGCCAGCAGCTTGTTCCTGGACAGGTCCCTCTATGGCTACACCTTC. It translates to CASSLFLDRSLYGYTF. The chain has TRBV5-4 and TRBJ1-2; TRBD1 matches at 7 bases. Per the germline V gene, CDR1 is SGHNT and CDR2 is YYREEE (reference sequence). The ends lost 1 base at V and 4 bases at J; junction bases unmatched: 10. The CDR3 is 16 amino acids.